This TCR beta chain is from a study of T cells after somatic rescue of genetic block. Only in-frame clones appear in the TCRdb table, and some are missing; sequencing was by immunoSEQ multiplex PCR. The sample lists approximately 70,000 clones; approximately 90% were seen once. V lost 6 bases and J lost 7, with 14 bases in between. The CDR3 runs to 13 residues. Germline V gene lookup returns CDR1 SGHDT and CDR2 YYEEEE. The chain is built from TRBV5-6 and TRBJ2-1; D perhaps matches TRBD2 (5 bases). The clonotype originates from a man aged 25 to 40. Sequenced input: peripheral blood mononuclear cells (PBMCs). The CDR3 here is CASNRGEGNEQFF. CDR3 DNA: TGTGCCAGCAACCGGGGAGAAGGGAATGAGCAGTTCTTC.